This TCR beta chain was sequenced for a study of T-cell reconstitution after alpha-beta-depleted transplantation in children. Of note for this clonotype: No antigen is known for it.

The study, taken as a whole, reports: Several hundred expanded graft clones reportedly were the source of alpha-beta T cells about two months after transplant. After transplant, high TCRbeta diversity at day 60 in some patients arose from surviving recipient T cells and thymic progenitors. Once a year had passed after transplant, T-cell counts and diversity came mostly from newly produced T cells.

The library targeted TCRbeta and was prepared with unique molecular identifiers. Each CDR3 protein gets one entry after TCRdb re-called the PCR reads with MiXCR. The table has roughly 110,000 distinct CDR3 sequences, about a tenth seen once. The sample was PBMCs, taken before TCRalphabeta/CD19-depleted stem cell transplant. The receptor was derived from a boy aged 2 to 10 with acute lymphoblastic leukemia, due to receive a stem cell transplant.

CDR3 DNA: TGTGCCAGCAGCAACAGCATAAGCTCCTACAATGAGCAGTTCTTC. Residues: CASSNSISSYNEQFF. The chain recombines TRBV21-1 with TRBJ2-1. TRBV21-1 is flagged as a pseudogene. There are 15 residues in the CDR3.